One and the same sample provided the 13 T cell receptor beta chains below, sequenced in a study of T-cell reconstitution after alpha-beta-depleted transplantation in children. Unique molecular identifiers tagged the TCRbeta library. TCRdb reanalysed the PCR reads using MiXCR and keeps one entry per CDR3 protein. The sample holds 550,000 to 600,000 distinct CDR3 sequences, 20% to 25% seen once. Sequencing was performed on PBMCs, mostly from graft donor cells, taken 360 days after TCRalphabeta/CD19-depleted stem cell transplant. These receptors all come from a boy under two years old who had a stem cell transplant for acute myeloid leukemia, so the T cells may come from the graft donor.

This clonotype came up many times. The chain couples TRBV29-1 to TRBJ2-1; 8 positions agree with TRBD1. Germline values: CDR1 SQVTM, CDR2 ANQGSEA. Trimming took 3 bases from V and 3 from J; bases not matched to a gene: 7. CDR3 length: 15 amino acids. In DNA, the CDR3 is TGCAGCGTTGAGGGACAGGACGAGGGCTACAATGAGCAGTTCTTC. Translation gives CSVEGQDEGYNEQFF.

At least ten counts were recorded for this clonotype. The chain carries TRBV12-3 or TRBV12-4 and TRBJ1-6, with 9 positions matching TRBD1. Unmatched junction bases numbered 7, after V lost 1 base and J lost 9 bases. The CDR3 has 16 amino acids. The CDR3 region is CASSLVTGGWGSPLHF. CDR3 nucleotides: TGTGCCAGCAGTTTAGTAACAGGGGGCTGGGGTTCACCCCTCCACTTT.

This chain joins TRBV29-1 and TRBJ2-1; TRBD1 or TRBD2 may be the D gene (7 bases each). V was cut by 2 bases and J by 5 bases, with 16 bases left in between. Germline V gene lookup returns CDR1 SQVTM and CDR2 ANQGSEA. This CDR3 region has 15 residues. Here the CDR3 DNA reads TGCAGCGTTGAAAGGGGAGCAGGGGGGGACAATGAGCAGTTCTTC. It translates to CSVERGAGGDNEQFF.

There are a few counts of this clonotype. The genes are TRBV7-2 and TRBJ2-7, with 11 bases matching TRBD1. Germline V gene lookup returns CDR1 SGHTA and CDR2 FQGNSA. With V trimmed by 5 bases and J by 5 bases, 11 bases remained unmatched. The CDR3 is 16 residues long. The CDR3 DNA is TGTGCCAGCAGCCCTCCGTGGACAGGGGGCGACGACGAGCAGTACTTC. Amino acid sequence: CASSPPWTGGDDEQYF.

The gene calls are TRBV11-1 and TRBJ2-5, with TRBD1 as a possible D gene (6 bases). In germline, CDR1 is SGHAT, CDR2 FQDESV (reference sequence). CDR3 length: 16 residues. V dropped 2 bases and J dropped 4 bases, with 17 bases sitting between them. The chain's CDR3 is CASSLPKSDSRETQYF. As DNA, the CDR3 is TGTGCCAGCAGCTTACCCAAGTCGGACAGCCGAGAGACCCAGTACTTC.

The V gene is TRBV5-1, the J gene TRBJ1-2, with no clear D. CDR1 and CDR2 from the germline V gene are SGHRS and YFSETQ. The CDR3 has 15 amino acids. The V gene lost 0 bases and the J gene lost 5 bases, with 14 bases spanning the gap. The DNA for the CDR3 is TGCGCCAGCAGCTTGGCGCCCCAGGTCCAATATGGCTACACCTTC. Its translation is CASSLAPQVQYGYTF.

J is TRBJ2-7 and V is TRBV20-1; 10 bases map to TRBD1. The junction had 7 bases not matched to a gene; V was cut back by 1 base and J by 7 bases. The CDR3 sequence is 14 residues long. Germline V gene sequence: CDR1 DFQATT, CDR2 SNEGSKA (reference sequence). In nucleotides, the CDR3 is TGCAGTGCTAGAGGGGACAGGGGCTACCGAGAGCAGTACGTC. Amino acids: CSARGDRGYREQYV.

V is TRBV5-5 and J is TRBJ2-7, with 9 positions matching TRBD1. The trim removed 4 bases at V and 3 bases at J, leaving 8 bases unmatched. From germline, CDR1 is SGHKS and CDR2 YYEKEE (reference sequence). CDR3 size: 15 residues. CDR3 sequence reads: CASSPTGGHLYEQYV. The CDR3 DNA is TGTGCCAGCAGCCCCACAGGGGGCCACCTCTACGAGCAGTACGTC.

The table lists this clonotype with many counts. The chain couples TRBV12-3 or TRBV12-4 to TRBJ2-1; no clear D gene. The CDR3 covers 14 residues. The V end was cut by 5 bases, the J end by 7 bases, with 15 bases between. The DNA of the CDR3 is TGTGCCAGCAGTCAACTCGCACTAATTAATGAGCAGTTCTTC. The encoded protein is CASSQLALINEQFF.

The chain combines TRBV24-1 with TRBJ2-7; possible D gene TRBD2, 5 bases. CDR1 and CDR2 from the germline V gene are KGHDR and SFDVKD. The CDR3 length is 15 residues. V lost 5 bases and J lost 2, with 15 bases in between. The CDR3 spells CATSAGSRLPYEQYF. For the CDR3, the DNA is TGTGCCACCAGTGCTGGGAGCAGGTTGCCCTACGAGCAGTACTTC.

The table lists this clonotype with a few counts. This chain uses TRBV7-2 with TRBJ2-7, with D uncertain. The CDR3 contains 12 residues. V lost 6 bases and J 3 bases, leaving 9 bases between the germline ends. Germline lookup yields CDR1 SGHTA and CDR2 FQGNSA. The CDR3, as DNA: TGTGCCAGCAGACCCGGTCACTACGAGCAGTACTTC. Its translation is CASRPGHYEQYF. Supplemented by reference TRBV7-2 and TRBJ2-7, the full variable domain reads GAGVSQSPSNKVTEKGKDVELRCDPISGHTALYWYRQSLGQGLEFLIYFQGNSAPDKSGLPSDRFSAERTGGSVSTLTIQRTQQEDSAVYLCASRPGHYEQYFGPGTRLTVT.

The chain has TRBV10-3 and TRBJ2-3, with 7 nucleotides matching TRBD1. Trimming removed 2 bases from V and 4 bases from J; junction bases left unmatched: 0. The CDR3 length is 13 residues. Looked up from germline, CDR1 is ENHRY and CDR2 is SYGVKD. CDR3 sequence (DNA): TGTGCCATCAGTGAGGGGACAGCAGATACGCAGTATTTT. Translation: CAISEGTADTQYF.

The CDR3 DNA follows: TGTGCCAGCAGTCAGGGGCGACCTATAGAAGCTTTCTTT. It yields the protein CASSQGRPIEAFF. The chain is built from TRBV6-1 and TRBJ1-1; tentatively, D is TRBD1 (6 bases). The CDR3 spans 13 residues. Germline CDR1 reads MNHNS; CDR2 reads SASEGT. V lost 5 bases and J 8 bases, leaving 15 bases between the germline ends.